These 2 T cell receptor beta chains were sequenced from one sample in a study of cytomegalovirus exposure and HLA in healthy donors. Using immunoSEQ multiplex PCR, the repertoire was profiled, and TCRdb retains in-frame clones only, with some absent. The table lists around 98,000 clones, about 83% of them singletons. Sequencing was performed on PBMCs. The receptors were sampled from a woman aged 25 to 45 in good health and CMV-seronegative.

This clone was seen only once. The genes are TRBV5-1 and TRBJ2-3; 9 positions agree with TRBD2. This CDR3 spans 17 amino acids. Germline CDR1 is SGHRS and CDR2 is YFSETQ. Trimming cost V 7 bases and J 4 bases; bases outside gene matches: 16. CDR3 in amino acids: CASHTYAGGQSADTQYF. Here the CDR3 DNA reads TGCGCCAGCCACACTTACGCGGGGGGGCAGAGCGCAGATACGCAGTATTTT.

For this clone: A read error may account for a junction end that differs from germline. The J gene is TRBJ2-7, the V gene TRBV5-1; a possible D gene is TRBD1 (6 bases). The germline V gene encodes CDR1 SGHRS and CDR2 YFSETQ. The CDR3 loop spans 15 amino acids. CDR3: CASSLDGQKPYEQYF. Written as DNA, the CDR3 is TGCGCCAGCAGCTTGGATGGACAGAAACCCTACGAGCAATACTTC.